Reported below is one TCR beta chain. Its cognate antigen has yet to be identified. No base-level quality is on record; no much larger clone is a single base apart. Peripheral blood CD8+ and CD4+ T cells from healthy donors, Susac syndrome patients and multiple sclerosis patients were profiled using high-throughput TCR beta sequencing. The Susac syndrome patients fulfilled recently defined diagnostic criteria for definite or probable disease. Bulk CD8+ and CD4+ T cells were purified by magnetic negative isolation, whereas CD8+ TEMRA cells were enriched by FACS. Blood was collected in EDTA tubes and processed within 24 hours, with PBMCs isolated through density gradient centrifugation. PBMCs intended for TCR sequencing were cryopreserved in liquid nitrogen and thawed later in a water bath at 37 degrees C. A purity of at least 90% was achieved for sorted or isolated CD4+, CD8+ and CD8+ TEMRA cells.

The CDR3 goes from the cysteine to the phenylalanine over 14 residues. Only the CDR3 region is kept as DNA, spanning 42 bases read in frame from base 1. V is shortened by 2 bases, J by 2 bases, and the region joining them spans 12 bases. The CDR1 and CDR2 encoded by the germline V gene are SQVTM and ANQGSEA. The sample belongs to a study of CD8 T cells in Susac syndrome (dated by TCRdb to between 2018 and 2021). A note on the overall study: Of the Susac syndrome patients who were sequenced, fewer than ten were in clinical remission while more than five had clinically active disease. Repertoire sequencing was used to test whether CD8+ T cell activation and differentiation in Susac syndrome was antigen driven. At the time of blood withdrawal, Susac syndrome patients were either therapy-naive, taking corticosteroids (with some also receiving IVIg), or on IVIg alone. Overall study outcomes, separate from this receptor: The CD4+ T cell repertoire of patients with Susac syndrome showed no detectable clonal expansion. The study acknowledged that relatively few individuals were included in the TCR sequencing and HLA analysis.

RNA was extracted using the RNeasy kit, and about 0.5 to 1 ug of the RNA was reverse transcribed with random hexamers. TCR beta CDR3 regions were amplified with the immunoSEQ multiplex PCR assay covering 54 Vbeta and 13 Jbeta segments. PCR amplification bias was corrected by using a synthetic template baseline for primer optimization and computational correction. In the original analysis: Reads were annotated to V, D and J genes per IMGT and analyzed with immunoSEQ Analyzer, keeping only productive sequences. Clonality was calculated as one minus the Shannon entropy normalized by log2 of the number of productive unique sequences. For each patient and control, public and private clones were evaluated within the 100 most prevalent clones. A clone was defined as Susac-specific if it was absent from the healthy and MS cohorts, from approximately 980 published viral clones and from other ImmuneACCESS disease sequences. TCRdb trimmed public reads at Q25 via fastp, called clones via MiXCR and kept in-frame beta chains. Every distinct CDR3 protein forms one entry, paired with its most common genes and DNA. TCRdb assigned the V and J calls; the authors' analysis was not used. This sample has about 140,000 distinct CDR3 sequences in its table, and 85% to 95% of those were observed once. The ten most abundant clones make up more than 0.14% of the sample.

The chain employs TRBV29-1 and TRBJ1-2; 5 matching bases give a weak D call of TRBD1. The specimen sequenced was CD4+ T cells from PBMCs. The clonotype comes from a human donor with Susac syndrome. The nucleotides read TGCAGCGTTGAATGGGGGACGCCGAACTATGGCTACACCTTC. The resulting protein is CSVEWGTPNYGYTF.